Listed below are T cell receptor beta chains from one sample, sequenced in a study of technical replicates of blood from several donors. The repertoire was sequenced with immunoSEQ multiplex PCR; TCRdb's copy has only in-frame clones and lacks some. Of under 110,000 clones listed, over 95% were seen once; the top ten hold 0.2% to 0.25%. The sequenced material came from T cells isolated from PBMCs. The receptors were gathered from a human donor in good health. The CDR3 runs from the conserved cysteine through the conserved F or W. The D gene is left open where the match is weak. Clone sizes are given selectively: once, few, many, or a class where the clone is expanded.

CDR3 protein: CASSLAFMGGSVGNTIYF
CDR3 DNA: TGTGCCAGCAGCTTAGCGTTTATGGGGGGGTCTGTTGGAAACACCATATATTTT
D gene: .
clone size: .
V gene: TRBV7-6
J gene: TRBJ1-3

CDR3 protein: CASSLETSFFYNEQFF
CDR3 DNA: TGTGCCAGCAGCTTAGAGACTAGTTTTTTCTACAATGAGCAGTTCTTC
D gene: .
clone size: .
V gene: TRBV7-9
J gene: TRBJ2-1

CDR3 protein: CASSQELRLGVHEQYF
CDR3 DNA: TGCGCCAGCAGCCAAGAACTTAGGTTAGGGGTCCACGAGCAGTACTTC
D gene: .
clone size: .
V gene: TRBV4-1
J gene: TRBJ2-7

CDR3 protein: CASSMGLAINTF
CDR3 DNA: TGTGCCAGTAGTATGGGACTAGCGATAAATACCTTT
D gene: TRBD2
clone size: once
V gene: TRBV19
J gene: TRBJ2-3

CDR3 protein: CAIGQTSTDTQYF
CDR3 DNA: TGTGCCATCGGACAGACTAGCACAGATACGCAGTATTTT
D gene: .
clone size: .
V gene: TRBV10-3
J gene: TRBJ2-3

CDR3 protein: CASSLGLSMFF
CDR3 DNA: TGTGCCAGCAGTTTAGGACTGTCGATGTTTTTT
D gene: .
clone size: .
V gene: TRBV28
J gene: TRBJ2-2

CDR3 protein: CASSFQQGQETQYF
CDR3 DNA: TGTGCCAGCAGCTTCCAACAGGGTCAAGAGACCCAGTACTTC
D gene: .
clone size: .
V gene: TRBV7-2
J gene: TRBJ2-5

CDR3 protein: CASSPRTVQPQHF
CDR3 DNA: TGTGCCAGCAGTCCCAGGACAGTTCAGCCCCAGCATTTT
D gene: .
clone size: once
V gene: TRBV28
J gene: TRBJ1-5

CDR3 protein: CASSSQGAYEQYF
CDR3 DNA: TGCGCCAGCAGCTCCCAGGGGGCCTACGAGCAGTACTTC
D gene: TRBD1
clone size: .
V gene: TRBV5-1
J gene: TRBJ2-7

CDR3 protein: CASSQGATANTGELFF
CDR3 DNA: TGCGCCAGCAGCCAAGGGGCGACGGCGAACACCGGGGAGCTGTTTTTT
D gene: .
clone size: .
V gene: TRBV4-1
J gene: TRBJ2-2

CDR3 protein: CASSSWTGQETQYF
CDR3 DNA: TGTGCCAGTAGTTCATGGACAGGCCAAGAGACCCAGTACTTC
D gene: TRBD1
clone size: .
V gene: TRBV19
J gene: TRBJ2-5

CDR3 protein: CASSLFGSGGGYYEQYF
CDR3 DNA: TGTGCCAGCAGTTTATTCGGTAGCGGGGGGGGTTACTACGAGCAGTACTTC
D gene: TRBD2
clone size: .
V gene: TRBV27
J gene: TRBJ2-7

CDR3 protein: CSVGTPGHGSYEQYF
CDR3 DNA: TGCAGCGTTGGGACTCCGGGACATGGTTCCTACGAGCAGTACTTC
D gene: .
clone size: few
V gene: TRBV29-1
J gene: TRBJ2-7

CDR3 protein: CASGTRLRDEQFF
CDR3 DNA: TGTGCCAGCGGGACACGGTTAAGGGATGAGCAGTTCTTC
D gene: .
clone size: .
V gene: TRBV19
J gene: TRBJ2-1

CDR3 protein: CAISESPGKVHQPQHF
CDR3 DNA: TGTGCCATCAGTGAGTCACCAGGGAAGGTCCATCAGCCCCAGCATTTT
D gene: .
clone size: .
V gene: TRBV10-3
J gene: TRBJ1-5

CDR3 protein: CASTNPTGGVAALF
CDR3 DNA: TGTGCCAGCACCAATCCGACAGGGGGGGTAGCGGCCCTCTTC
D gene: TRBD1
clone size: once
V gene: TRBV28
J gene: TRBJ2-1

CDR3 protein: CASSSPGQSSYEQYF
CDR3 DNA: TGCGCCAGCAGCTCACCGGGACAGAGCTCCTACGAGCAGTACTTC
D gene: TRBD1
clone size: .
V gene: TRBV4-1
J gene: TRBJ2-7

CDR3 protein: CASSDYRGEAFF
CDR3 DNA: TGCGCCAGCAGTGATTATAGGGGAGAAGCTTTCTTT
D gene: .
clone size: .
V gene: TRBV10-1
J gene: TRBJ1-1

CDR3 protein: CASSLLGGESEAFF
CDR3 DNA: TGTGCCAGCAGCTTATTAGGGGGAGAATCCGAAGCTTTCTTT
D gene: .
clone size: .
V gene: TRBV7-3
J gene: TRBJ1-1

CDR3 protein: CASSLEAGGSYNSPLHF
CDR3 DNA: TGTGCCAGCAGCTTAGAGGCGGGGGGCAGTTATAATTCACCCCTCCACTTT
D gene: .
clone size: .
V gene: TRBV7-6
J gene: TRBJ1-6

CDR3 protein: CASSSRQRNQPQHF
CDR3 DNA: TGTGCCAGCAGTTCCCGACAGCGCAATCAGCCCCAGCATTTT
D gene: .
clone size: .
V gene: TRBV6-5
J gene: TRBJ1-5

CDR3 protein: CASRTGGSQETQYF
CDR3 DNA: TGTGCCAGTAGGACAGGGGGAAGCCAAGAGACCCAGTACTTC
D gene: TRBD1
clone size: .
V gene: TRBV19
J gene: TRBJ2-5

CDR3 protein: CSAWTGGTYEQYF
CDR3 DNA: TGCAGCGCCTGGACAGGCGGTACCTACGAGCAGTACTTC
D gene: TRBD1
clone size: .
V gene: TRBV29-1
J gene: TRBJ2-7